The entry below gives a single T cell receptor (beta chain) sequence along with its context. The target of this receptor is not known. It has no much larger one-base neighbor in the sample; base qualities were not kept. Taken from cysteine to phenylalanine, the CDR3 has 14 residues. The sequence is cut down to CDR3 DNA, 42 bases in frame from base 1. As encoded in the germline V gene, CDR1 is MNHEY while CDR2 is SVGAGI. Deletion took 7 bases off V and 1 base off J, with a span of 13 bases between the germline ends. One collaborating source in Seattle enrolled patients while the patients were actively infected and followed the patients over time throughout the course of disease. The collaborating institutions used their own protocols to collect whole blood in K2EDTA tubes. For TCRbeta analysis, collaborators shipped samples in one of three forms: frozen whole blood, isolated PBMCs, or DNA extracted from either of those sample types.

These data belong to a study of blood T cell repertoires in COVID-19 (dated by TCRdb to 2018 to 2020). Describing the broader study: Samples from collaborators originated in the United States, Italy and Spain and spanned both the acute and convalescent phases of COVID-19. The prospective study material was composed of cDNA or gDNA derived from T cells, B-cell-depleted T cells, or PBMCs. Subjects who had been exposed to COVID-19, were actively infected with it, or had recovered from it provided the deeply sampled blood TCRbeta repertoires that made up the dataset. A freely available public database, intended as a resource for researchers studying the immune response to SARS-CoV-2, is where the repertoires were released. The samples were drawn from the first 160 participants of the ongoing ImmuneRACE study and from more than 1,000 subjects provided by 6 global collaborators. Nearly every sample came with metadata listing a de-identified subject ID, COVID-19 status, age in years and sex. Where HLA class I and class II types were available, the types were taken from metadata supplied by the sample provider, not from assay-based typing.

The immunoSEQ Assay, a bias-controlled multiplex PCR, was used to amplify TCRbeta CDR3 regions from genomic DNA. Concerning the study's data processing: The number of nucleated cells in each sample was estimated from the amplification of reference gene primers within the assay. Sequence reads were collapsed and filtered to measure the absolute abundance of every unique TCRbeta CDR3 rearrangement. Productive Simpson clonality was computed per sample as the square root of Simpson's diversity index over productive rearrangements. TCRdb holds this immuneACCESS table with in-frame rearrangements only. Some clones are missing; in checked studies, unresolved V genes explain under half, and the rest has no known cause. For V, J and clone size, that table is used; D and trimming come from the DNA. This sample has more than 200,000 clones in its table, and 70% to 90% of those were observed once. Jointly, the top ten make up about 5.2% of the sample.

The full study reports these points: The quantity of clinical and demographic metadata differed by source and by participant and was supplied without curation.

The rearranged segments are TRBV6-5 and TRBJ1-1; a weak D assignment points to TRBD1 (6 bases agree). The sequenced material came from peripheral blood. This TCR came from a woman aged 55 to 70 with COVID-19, enrolled during active disease. The CDR3: CASTLTGWNTEAFF. The DNA reads as follows: TGTGCCAGCACCCTGACAGGATGGAACACTGAAGCTTTCTTT.